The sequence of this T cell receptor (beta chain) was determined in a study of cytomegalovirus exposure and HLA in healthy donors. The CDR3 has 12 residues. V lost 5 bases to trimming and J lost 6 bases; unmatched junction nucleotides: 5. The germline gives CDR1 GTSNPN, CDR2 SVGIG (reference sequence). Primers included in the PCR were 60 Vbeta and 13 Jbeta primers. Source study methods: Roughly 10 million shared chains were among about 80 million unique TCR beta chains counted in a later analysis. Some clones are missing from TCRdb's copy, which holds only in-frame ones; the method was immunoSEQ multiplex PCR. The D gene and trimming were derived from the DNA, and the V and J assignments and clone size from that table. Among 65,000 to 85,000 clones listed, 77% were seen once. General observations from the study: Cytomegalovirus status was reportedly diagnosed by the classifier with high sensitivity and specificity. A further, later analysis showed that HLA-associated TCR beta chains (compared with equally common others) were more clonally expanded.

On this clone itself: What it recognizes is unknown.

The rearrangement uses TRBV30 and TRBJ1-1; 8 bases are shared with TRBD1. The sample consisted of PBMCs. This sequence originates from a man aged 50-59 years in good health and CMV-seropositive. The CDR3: CAWDRGGSEAFF. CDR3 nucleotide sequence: TGTGCCTGGGACAGGGGCGGATCTGAAGCTTTCTTT.